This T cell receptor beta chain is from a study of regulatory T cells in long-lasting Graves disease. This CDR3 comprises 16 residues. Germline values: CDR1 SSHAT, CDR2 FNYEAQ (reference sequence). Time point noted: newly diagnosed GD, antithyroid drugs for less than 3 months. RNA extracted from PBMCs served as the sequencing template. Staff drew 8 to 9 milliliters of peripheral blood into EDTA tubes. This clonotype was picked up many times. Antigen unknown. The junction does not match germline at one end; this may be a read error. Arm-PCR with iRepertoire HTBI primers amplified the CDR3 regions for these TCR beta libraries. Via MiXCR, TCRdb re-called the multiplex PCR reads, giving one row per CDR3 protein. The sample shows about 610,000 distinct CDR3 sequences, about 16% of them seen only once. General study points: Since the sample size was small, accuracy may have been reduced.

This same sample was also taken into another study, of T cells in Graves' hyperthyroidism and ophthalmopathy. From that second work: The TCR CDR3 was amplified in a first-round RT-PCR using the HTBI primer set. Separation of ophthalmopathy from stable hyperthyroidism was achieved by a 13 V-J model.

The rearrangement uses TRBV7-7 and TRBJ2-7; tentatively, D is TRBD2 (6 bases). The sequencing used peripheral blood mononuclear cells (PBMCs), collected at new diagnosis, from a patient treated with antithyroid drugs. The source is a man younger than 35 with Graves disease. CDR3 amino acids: CASSFMVGGKEDEQYF. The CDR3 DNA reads TGTGCTAGCAGCTTTATGGTGGGGGGAAAAGAGGACGAGCAGTACTTC.